This T cell receptor (beta chain) was documented in a study of T cell responses to AZD1222 COVID-19 vaccine. The repertoire was sequenced with immunoSEQ multiplex PCR; TCRdb's copy has only in-frame clones and lacks some. The sample shows around 160,000 clones, approximately 94% of them seen only once. The material was peripheral blood, obtained 28 days after the second AZD1222 dose. The receptor was isolated from an adult who received the AZD1222 COVID-19 vaccine.

CDR3 protein: CASTTGTGVEKLFF. The CDR3 nucleotides read TGTGCCAGCACCACCGGGACAGGGGTTGAAAAACTGTTTTTT. The chain has TRBV2 and TRBJ1-4, with TRBD1 matching 10 bases. J lost 7 bases, V lost 7 bases, and 6 bases had no gene match. CDR1 SNHLY and CDR2 FYNNEI come from the germline V gene. This CDR3 has 14 residues.